The clone carrying this T cell receptor beta chain was counted only a few times. The source of the sample is a study of blood T cells in healthy people across ages. Germline-derived CDR1 and CDR2 are DFQATT and SNEGSKA (reference sequence). V gave up 5 bases and J gave up 2 bases; unmatched junction bases: 7. The CDR3 consists of 14 residues. The use of a sample-barcoded 5' primer and a J-beta primer mix characterized a second PCR of roughly 7 to 12 cycles. Each sample yielded at least 2.5 million CDR3-containing paired-end reads. TCRdb independently ran MiXCR on the 5' RACE reads; one entry per CDR3 protein. Of about 830,000 distinct CDR3 sequences in the sample, roughly 64% were seen once.

What was sequenced was blood. The receptor was derived from a man between 25 and 39 years old in good health. The chain recombines TRBV20-1 with TRBJ2-5; 8 bases line up with TRBD1. The CDR3 region is CSALAGTGQETQYF. CDR3 bases: TGCAGTGCTCTGGCCGGGACAGGTCAAGAGACCCAGTACTTC.